This entry concerns a single TCR beta chain. The antigen remains unidentified. TCRdb reprocessed the 5' RACE reads with MiXCR, giving one entry per CDR3 protein. The data contain 350,000 or so distinct CDR3 sequences, less than 25% of them singletons. The data originate from a study of T-cell memory formation after mild COVID-19. Study details: The TCR clusters were mostly specific to one donor.

Germline loops: CDR1 SGHTA, CDR2 FQGNSA. There are 15 residues in the CDR3. The V end was cut by 4 bases, the J end by 3 bases, with 16 bases between. Points from the study as a whole: Day 15 to 85 contracting clones showed balanced CD4/CD8; later expanders leaned CD4+. Cross-reactive memory appears to have joined, as suggested by some responding clones showing up in pre-infection memory.

The sequencing sample was made of PBMCs or a T cell subset sorted from them (not recorded which). This sequence originates from a man between 18 and 35 years old who had mild COVID-19 (a few samples of this study predate the infection). Cell type and time point are not known. V usage is TRBV7-2 and J usage is TRBJ2-7; D unclear. The CDR3 here is CASSSTSGQRYEQYF. CDR3 nucleotide sequence: TGTGCCAGCAGCTCTACCTCGGGTCAGCGCTACGAGCAGTACTTC.